This passage covers 9 T cell receptor beta chains from one sample sequenced in a study of blood T cells in healthy people across ages. A second 7 to 11 cycle PCR used barcoded and J-beta primers. TCRdb re-derived calls from the 5' RACE reads in MiXCR, one entry per CDR3 protein. The sample records roughly 1,800,000 distinct CDR3 sequences, 49% being singletons. Sequencing was performed on blood. The receptors here all came from a woman in her 40s in good health.

The chain links TRBV6-2 or TRBV6-3 to TRBJ2-2, with D unclear. The CDR3 is 17 amino acids. Germline lookup yields CDR1 MNHEY and CDR2 SVGEGT. The V and J ends lost 2 bases and 0 bases respectively, with 13 bases between them. Written as DNA, the CDR3 is TGTGCCAGCAGTTACCCCTTTGGCGGAACGAACACCGGGGAGCTGTTTTTT. Its translation is CASSYPFGGTNTGELFF.

The sample holds a few counts of this clonotype. The chain is built from TRBV20-1 and TRBJ2-7; 8 bases align to TRBD1. Germline CDR1 is DFQATT and CDR2 is SNEGSKA (reference sequence). V shed 6 bases and J 0 bases; nucleotides not matched to a gene: 13. The CDR3 contains 16 residues. The CDR3 coding sequence is TGCAGTGCCCACCCCTTGGACAGGGCCCTCTCCTACGAGCAGTACTTC. This codes for CSAHPLDRALSYEQYF.

This clonotype turned up a few times. CDR3 bases: TGTGCCAGCAGTCCCGCGGTAAATGGTCGGAATGGCTACACCTTC. It encodes CASSPAVNGRNGYTF. This chain connects TRBV6-5 to TRBJ1-2; no clear D. CDR3 length equals 15 residues. V was clipped by 5 bases and J by 6 bases, with 19 bases between them. Germline V CDR1 and CDR2: MNHEY, SVGAGI.

V gene TRBV28 combines with J gene TRBJ1-4; a weak D match, TRBD1 (5 bases). There are 12 residues in the CDR3. V was shortened by 7 bases and J by 10 bases, with 13 bases between the two germline ends. Germline values: CDR1 MDHEN, CDR2 SYDVKM. CDR3 protein: CASNLGGGKLFF. CDR3 sequence (DNA): TGTGCCAGCAACTTGGGGGGGGGAAAACTGTTTTTT.

Only a few counts were recorded for this clonotype. V gene TRBV4-2 combines with J gene TRBJ2-3; 10 bases are a match to TRBD2. The J segment lost 1 base and the V segment lost 2 bases, leaving 6 bases of the junction unmatched. This CDR3 spans 17 amino acids. Germline V CDR1 and CDR2: LGHNA, YNFKEQ. The CDR3 reads CASSQLTSGVRTDTQYF. CDR3 coding DNA: TGTGCCAGCAGCCAACTAACTAGCGGGGTCCGCACAGATACGCAGTATTTT.

The genes are TRBV27 and TRBJ2-2; D not resolved. Germline loops: CDR1 MNHEY, CDR2 SMNVEV (reference sequence). The CDR3 runs 14 residues. Trimming shortened V by 7 bases and J by 1 base, and 10 bases separated the two germline ends. The CDR3 here is CASTVRRNTGELFF. DNA for the CDR3: TGTGCCAGCACGGTCCGGAGGAACACCGGGGAGCTGTTTTTT.

The genes are TRBV29-1 and TRBJ1-1; 10 bases are a match to TRBD1. J was trimmed by 3 bases and V by 0 bases; bases with no gene match: 10. Germline-derived CDR1 and CDR2 are SQVTM and ANQGSEA. This CDR3 has 17 residues. The CDR3 DNA sequence: TGCAGCGTTGAAGATCTATTCGGGACAGGGGTGTACACTGAAGCTTTCTTT. Protein sequence: CSVEDLFGTGVYTEAFF.

This clonotype was picked up a small number of times. This chain uses TRBV7-9 with TRBJ2-1, with D perhaps matching TRBD2 (6 bases). The CDR3 runs to 15 residues. Germline V gives CDR1 SEHNR, CDR2 FQNEAQ (reference sequence). The germline V and J ends were trimmed by 7 bases and 0 bases, with 13 bases remaining between them. DNA of the CDR3: TGTGCCAGCATCGGGACTCTTAGCTCCTACAATGAGCAGTTCTTC. This sequence encodes CASIGTLSSYNEQFF.

The count of this clonotype is one. The chain is built from TRBV24-1 and TRBJ2-1; D is unclear. The CDR3 contains 14 residues. V lost 4 bases and J 12 bases, leaving 18 bases between the germline ends. In germline, CDR1 is KGHDR, CDR2 SFDVKD. The CDR3 nucleotides read TGTGCCACCAGTGAGGTCGGGTCCCAAAGAGGGCAGTTCTTC. This gives the protein CATSEVGSQRGQFF.